The sequence of this T cell receptor beta chain was determined in a study of blood T cell repertoires in COVID-19 (dated by TCRdb to about 2020). Notes on the research overall: The collaborator samples originated in the United States, Italy and Spain and spanned the acute and convalescent phases of COVID-19. The prospective study material was composed of cDNA or gDNA derived from T cells, B-cell-depleted T cells, or PBMCs. Subjects who had been exposed to COVID-19, were actively infected with it, or had recovered from it provided the deeply sampled blood TCRbeta repertoires that made up the dataset. A freely available public database, intended as a resource for researchers studying the immune response to SARS-CoV-2, is where the repertoires were released. The samples were drawn from the first 160 participants of the ongoing ImmuneRACE study and from more than 1,000 subjects provided by 6 global collaborators. A de-identified subject ID, COVID-19 status, age in years and sex were almost always included in the sample metadata. Where available, HLA class I and class II types were taken from metadata supplied by the sample provider and were not determined by assay-based typing. Broad study findings and their caveats: The amount of clinical and demographic metadata varied by source and participant and was provided uncurated.

TCRbeta CDR3 regions were amplified from genomic DNA by means of the immunoSEQ Assay, a bias-controlled multiplex PCR. As for the original processing: Within the assay, amplification of reference gene primers was used to estimate how many nucleated cells each sample contained. To quantify the absolute abundance of each unique TCRbeta CDR3 rearrangement, sequence reads were collapsed and filtered. Productive Simpson clonality was computed per sample as the square root of Simpson's diversity index over productive rearrangements. TCRdb took this table from immuneACCESS and kept in-frame rearrangements with V and J called. Such tables lack part of the clones; where checked against another copy, unresolved V genes explain under half of the gap, and the rest is unexplained. V and J calls and clone size are given by that table; D and trimming were obtained from the DNA. The sample records around 240,000 clones, 65% to 90% of which are singletons. The ten largest account for roughly 1.4% of the sample.

CDR1 KGHDR and CDR2 SFDVKD are derived from the germline V gene. Measured from the cysteine to the phenylalanine, the CDR3 is 16 residues long. Kept here is only the CDR3 DNA, which spans 48 bases and is read in frame from base 1. V is pruned by 4 bases and J by 8 bases, leaving 11 bases of the junction without a gene match. This clone was detected ten times or more. The target of this receptor is not known. No much larger clone is present one base from it, and per-base qualities are unavailable. Another Seattle source contributed samples from volunteer blood donors who had recovered from COVID-19. The collaborating institutions used their own protocols to collect whole blood in K2EDTA tubes. For TCRbeta analysis, collaborators shipped samples as frozen whole blood, isolated PBMCs, or DNA extracted from either of those sample types.

Sequenced sample: peripheral blood. This receptor was obtained from a woman aged 40-49 years who had recovered from COVID-19. The V and J genes are TRBV24-1 and TRBJ2-1, with TRBD1 matching 9 junction bases. The DNA reads TGTGCCACCAGTGACGCCGGGACAGGGTTTTTTGATGAGCAGTTCTTC. Its translation is CATSDAGTGFFDEQFF.